Listed below are T cell receptor beta chains from one sample, sequenced in a study of blood T cell repertoires in COVID-19. Data came from immunoSEQ multiplex PCR; TCRdb stores just in-frame clones and leaves some out. The sample includes hundreds of thousands of clones, roughly 89% of them seen just once. Sequences were obtained from peripheral blood. These receptors were taken from a man between 60 and 70 years old who had recovered from COVID-19. Both conserved end residues are part of each CDR3. Fields, in order: J gene, V gene, clone size, D gene, CDR3 protein, CDR3 DNA. A D gene is named only where the DNA matches it firmly. A row's size may be missing; if present it is once, few, many or a size class.

TRBJ2-7 | TRBV5-1 | NA | NA | CASSPGVGISYEQYF | TGCGCCAGCAGCCCGGGAGTAGGGATCTCCTACGAGCAGTACTTC
TRBJ2-3 | TRBV21-1 | NA | NA | CASSKSRTVGTQYF | TGTGCCAGCAGCAAGTCCCGGACAGTTGGTACGCAGTATTTT
TRBJ1-1 | TRBV2 | NA | NA | CASSFGGGNTEAFF | TGTGCCAGCAGTTTCGGGGGAGGAAACACTGAAGCTTTCTTT
TRBJ1-6 | TRBV2 | few | NA | CASRYNPNNSPLHF | TGTGCCAGCAGATACAACCCAAATAATTCACCCCTCCACTTT
TRBJ1-5 | TRBV5-5 | once | NA | CASSETASNQPQHF | TGTGCCAGCAGCGAAACAGCTAGCAATCAGCCCCAGCATTTT
TRBJ1-4 | TRBV4-1 | NA | NA | CASSQGPTREKSVKLFF | TGCGCCAGCAGCCAAGGCCCCACCAGGGAAAAAAGTGTAAAACTGTTTTTT
TRBJ2-7 | TRBV15 | NA | TRBD2 | CATSRTSGRANREQYF | TGTGCCACCAGCCGTACTAGCGGGAGGGCCAATCGGGAGCAGTACTTC
TRBJ2-3 | TRBV5-5 | NA | TRBD1 | CASSFPRDRGRVTDTQYF | TGTGCCAGCAGCTTTCCTCGAGACAGGGGGCGAGTCACAGATACGCAGTATTTT
TRBJ1-1 | TRBV28 | NA | NA | CASSFRVGVRTEAFF | TGTGCCAGCAGTTTCCGGGTAGGGGTGCGGACTGAAGCTTTCTTT
TRBJ2-1 | TRBV7-6 | NA | TRBD1 | CASSPQTGFDNEQFF | TGTGCCAGCAGCCCGCAGACAGGGTTCGACAATGAGCAGTTCTTC
TRBJ1-1 | TRBV5-6 | NA | NA | CASSLELGRNTEAFF | TGTGCCAGCAGCCTGGAGTTGGGCAGAAACACTGAAGCTTTCTTT
TRBJ1-2 | TRBV7-9 | once | TRBD1 | CASSDGTGGGYGYTF | TGTGCCAGCAGCGATGGGACAGGGGGCGGCTATGGCTACACCTTC
TRBJ2-7 | TRBV5-4 | NA | NA | CASSSTGAYEQYF | TGTGCCAGCAGCTCCACAGGAGCCTACGAGCAGTACTTC
TRBJ1-5 | TRBV21-1 | NA | NA | CASSNPTGSNQPQHF | TGTGCCAGCAGCAACCCGACAGGATCGAATCAGCCCCAGCATTTT
TRBJ1-1 | TRBV7-2 | NA | NA | CASSLLGVATGEAFF | TGTGCCAGCAGCTTGTTAGGGGTGGCGACAGGTGAAGCTTTCTTT
TRBJ2-4 | TRBV3-1/TRBV3-2 | NA | NA | CASSQPTRSGAKNIQYF | TGTGCCAGCAGCCAACCAACTAGATCGGGGGCCAAAAACATTCAGTACTTC
TRBJ2-1 | TRBV3-1/TRBV3-2 | NA | NA | CASSRRGGNNEQFF | TGTGCCAGCAGCAGACGAGGGGGAAACAATGAGCAGTTCTTC
TRBJ1-2 | TRBV5-6 | NA | NA | CASISGLANYGYTF | TGTGCCAGCATCTCGGGGTTAGCTAACTATGGCTACACCTTC
TRBJ2-6 | TRBV4-1 | NA | NA | CASSLGGAGGANVLTF | TGCGCCAGCAGTCTTGGCGGGGCGGGTGGGGCCAACGTCCTGACTTTC
TRBJ1-1 | TRBV7-2 | NA | TRBD1 | CASSDTGGARRTEAFF | TGTGCCAGCAGCGACACAGGGGGCGCGCGGAGAACTGAAGCTTTCTTT
TRBJ2-1 | TRBV7-3 | NA | NA | CASSLNRYNEQFF | TGTGCCAGCAGCTTAAATCGTTACAATGAGCAGTTCTTC
TRBJ1-1 | TRBV21-1 | NA | NA | CASSKALVRQVGTEAFF | TGTGCCAGCAGCAAAGCGCTGGTAAGACAGGTGGGTACTGAAGCTTTCTTT
TRBJ2-1 | TRBV7-6 | few | NA | CASSFKQGSESQFF | TGTGCCAGCAGCTTTAAACAGGGTTCCGAATCCCAGTTCTTC
TRBJ2-7 | TRBV7-6 | NA | NA | CASSLAGYYEQYF | TGTGCCAGCAGCTTAGCGGGCTACTACGAGCAGTACTTC
TRBJ2-7 | TRBV5-1 | NA | TRBD1 | CASSYSGGPISYEQYF | TGCGCCAGCAGCTATTCAGGGGGCCCCATCTCCTACGAGCAGTACTTC
TRBJ2-3 | TRBV3-1/TRBV3-2 | NA | TRBD2 | CASSQPGLATTDTQYF | TGTGCCAGCAGCCAGCCGGGACTAGCGACCACAGATACGCAGTATTTT
TRBJ2-2 | TRBV28 | NA | NA | CASTTVEEAGELFF | TGTGCCAGCACAACAGTGGAGGAAGCCGGGGAGCTGTTTTTT
TRBJ1-2 | TRBV14 | NA | NA | CASSQVLTAGYTF | TGTGCCAGCAGCCAAGTACTCACTGCTGGCTACACCTTC
TRBJ2-5 | TRBV5-4 | NA | TRBD2 | CASSIAGGGPQETQYF | TGTGCCAGCAGCATAGCGGGAGGGGGGCCTCAAGAGACCCAGTACTTC
TRBJ2-7 | TRBV12-3/TRBV12-4 | NA | NA | CASTTGTQGEQYF | TGTGCCAGCACCACCGGGACCCAGGGGGAGCAGTACTTC
TRBJ2-7 | TRBV18 | NA | TRBD1 | CASSLVTGGSGEQYF | TGTGCCAGCTCGCTAGTAACAGGGGGAAGCGGCGAGCAGTACTTC
TRBJ2-7 | TRBV15 | NA | NA | CATSRAQGVSYEQYF | TGTGCCACCAGCAGAGCACAGGGAGTTTCCTACGAGCAGTACTTC
TRBJ2-3 | TRBV5-6 | NA | NA | CASSFGGSTDTQYF | TGTGCCAGCAGCTTCGGAGGGAGCACAGATACGCAGTATTTT
TRBJ2-3 | TRBV5-5 | once | NA | CASSLESLNTQYF | TGTGCCAGCAGCCTTGAATCTCTAAATACGCAGTATTTT
TRBJ2-1 | TRBV30 | NA | TRBD1 | CAWKNPGQKVF | TGTGCCTGGAAAAATCCGGGACAGAAAGTCTTC
TRBJ2-7 | TRBV29-1 | NA | NA | CSVDRGKGYEQYF | TGCAGCGTTGACCGGGGAAAGGGCTACGAGCAGTACTTC
TRBJ1-5 | TRBV5-1 | once | TRBD1 | CASSLEGQGNQPQHF | TGCGCCAGCAGCTTGGAGGGACAGGGCAATCAGCCCCAGCATTTT
TRBJ2-7 | TRBV20-1 | NA | NA | CSASASAPYEQYF | TGCAGTGCTAGTGCTAGCGCTCCCTACGAGCAGTACTTC
TRBJ2-3 | TRBV5-4 | few | NA | CASRRGGYDTDTQYF | TGTGCCAGCAGGAGGGGGGGGTACGACACAGATACGCAGTATTTT
TRBJ1-5 | TRBV28 | NA | NA | CASKTPREPQHF | TGTGCCAGCAAAACCCCGCGGGAGCCCCAGCATTTT
TRBJ1-4 | TRBV9 | NA | TRBD1 | CASSARQGLNEKLFF | TGTGCCAGCAGCGCCCGACAGGGACTTAATGAAAAACTGTTTTTT
TRBJ2-7 | TRBV5-1 | NA | TRBD1 | CASSRGQGAYEQYF | TGCGCCAGCAGCCGGGGACAGGGAGCCTACGAGCAGTACTTC
TRBJ2-3 | TRBV5-1 | NA | NA | CASSPTSDTQYF | TGCGCCAGCAGCCCCACTTCGGATACGCAGTATTTT